This T cell receptor (beta chain) was observed in a study of blood T cells in healthy people across ages. This CDR3 is built from 17 residues. CDR1 and CDR2 from the germline V gene are SGHAT and FQNNGV. V was cut by 4 bases and J by 0 bases, with 16 bases left in between. This clonotype was counted ten times or more. A second roughly 7 to 12 cycle PCR used barcoded and J-beta primers. At least 2.5 million CDR3-containing paired-end reads were obtained per sample. TCRdb reanalysed the 5' RACE reads using MiXCR and keeps one entry per CDR3 protein. This sample has about 640,000 distinct CDR3 sequences; about 30% occur once, and the top ten carry 15% to 17%.

This rearrangement joins TRBV11-2 to TRBJ2-1; perhaps TRBD2 as D (6 bases). The sequence derives from a woman at least 80 years old in good health. Sequencing was carried out using blood. The CDR3 DNA follows: TGTGCCAGCAGCTCCCAGGGACTTAGGGGCTCCTACAATGAGCAGTTCTTC. Translation: CASSSQGLRGSYNEQFF.